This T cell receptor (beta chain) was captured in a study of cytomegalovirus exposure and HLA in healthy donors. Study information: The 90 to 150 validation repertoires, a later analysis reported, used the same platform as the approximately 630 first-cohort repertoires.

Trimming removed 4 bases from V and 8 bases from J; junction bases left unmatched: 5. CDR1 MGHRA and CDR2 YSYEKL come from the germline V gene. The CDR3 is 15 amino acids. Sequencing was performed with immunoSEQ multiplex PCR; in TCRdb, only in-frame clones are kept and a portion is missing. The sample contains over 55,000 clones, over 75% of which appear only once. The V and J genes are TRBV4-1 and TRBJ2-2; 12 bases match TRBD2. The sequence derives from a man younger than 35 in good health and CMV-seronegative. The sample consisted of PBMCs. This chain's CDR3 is CASSPRLAGVGELFF. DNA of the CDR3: TGCGCCAGCAGCCCCCGACTAGCGGGAGTGGGGGAGCTGTTTTTT.